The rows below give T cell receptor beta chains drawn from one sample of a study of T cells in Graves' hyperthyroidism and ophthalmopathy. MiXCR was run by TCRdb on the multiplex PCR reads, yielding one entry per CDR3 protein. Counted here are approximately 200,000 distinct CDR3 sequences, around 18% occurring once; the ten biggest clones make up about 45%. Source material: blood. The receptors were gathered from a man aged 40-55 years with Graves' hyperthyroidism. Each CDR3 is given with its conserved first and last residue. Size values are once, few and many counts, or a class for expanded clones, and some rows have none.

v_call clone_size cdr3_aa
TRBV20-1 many CSARVRGFTGELFF
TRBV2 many CASRFRGQETQYF
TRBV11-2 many CASSLEGSQYF
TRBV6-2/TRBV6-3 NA CASSPPWRTEAFF
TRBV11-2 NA CASSLVVGEQYF
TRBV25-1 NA CASSELIGNTGELFF
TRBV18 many CASSPLTGNNEQFF
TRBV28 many CASSLSARGYGNTIYF
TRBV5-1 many CASSLEQGGYEQYF
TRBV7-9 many CASSQNDRAGPGELFF
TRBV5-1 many CASSENPGQMNTEAFF
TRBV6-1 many CASSPGQGVRLYEQYF
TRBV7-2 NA CASSSRLAGDNEQFF
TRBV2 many CASSSSGGAPETQYF
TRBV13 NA CASSGLAGGTYNEQFF
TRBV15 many CATSRDMANTEAFF
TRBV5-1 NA CASSSGGKGEKLFF
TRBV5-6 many CASSLNMVSVGGYTF
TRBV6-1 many CASSQLSGQETQYF
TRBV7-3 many CASSYGTVGTLDEQFF
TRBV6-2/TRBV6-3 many CASSYHATENQPQHF
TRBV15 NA CATSRDTGQGDTEAFF
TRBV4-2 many CASAKGDSGANVLTF
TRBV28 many CASSSPGTGAYEQYF
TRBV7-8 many CASSRGSLAGGLKETQYF
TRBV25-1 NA CASSGSPGQGLKLTDTQYF
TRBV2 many CASRMDRALGGYTF
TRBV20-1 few CSANPGGWDTEAFF
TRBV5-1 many CASGGRSLSGELFF
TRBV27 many CASSSSYGPYEQYF
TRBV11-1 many CASSSWGTGDGYTF
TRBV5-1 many CASSLDAPYEQYF
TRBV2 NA CASNLLAGSYTDTQYF
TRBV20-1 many CSASLGNFEAFF
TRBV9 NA CASSVDSWANVLTF
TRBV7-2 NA CASEDRKGGNGQFF
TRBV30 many CAWRGGQAYNEQFF
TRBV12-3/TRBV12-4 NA CASSSRDGNTEAFF
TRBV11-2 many CASSRLAGGNTDTQYF
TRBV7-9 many CASSIGQNTEAFF
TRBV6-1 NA CASYWGSGRSTEAFF